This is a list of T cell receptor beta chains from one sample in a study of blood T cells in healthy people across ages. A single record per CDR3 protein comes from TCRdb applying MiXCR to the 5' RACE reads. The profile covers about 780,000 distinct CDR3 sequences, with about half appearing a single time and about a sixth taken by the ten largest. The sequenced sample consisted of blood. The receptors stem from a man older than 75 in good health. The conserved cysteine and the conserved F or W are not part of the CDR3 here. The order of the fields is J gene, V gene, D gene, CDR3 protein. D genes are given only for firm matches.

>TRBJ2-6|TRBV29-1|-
SATVLSGANVLT
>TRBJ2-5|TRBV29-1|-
SVSGAQRAQKYNEQY
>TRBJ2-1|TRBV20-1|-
SAREIRGKNEQF
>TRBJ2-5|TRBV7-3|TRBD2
ASSLRAGIAGEETQY
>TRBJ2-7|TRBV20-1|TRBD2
SARGTSGSYEQY
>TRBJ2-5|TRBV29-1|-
SVEFSGTKTQY
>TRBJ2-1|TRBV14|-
ASSQDGDWYNEQF
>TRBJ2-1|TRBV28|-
ASSLTGQRNEQF
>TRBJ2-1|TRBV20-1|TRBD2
SAIASGSLNEQF
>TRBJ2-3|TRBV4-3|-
ASSQGRDREEY
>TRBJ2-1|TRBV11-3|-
ASSLVIGVRGAHNEQF
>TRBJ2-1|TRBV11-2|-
ASSFSAGYNEQF
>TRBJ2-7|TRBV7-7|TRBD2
ASSNGLAGLVETRY
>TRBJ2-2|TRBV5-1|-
ASSLSDSYRTGELF
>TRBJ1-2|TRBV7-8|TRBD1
ASSSSRWDRDGYT
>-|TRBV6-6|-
ASTTGVEQY
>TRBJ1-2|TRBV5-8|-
ASSLSLVHYGYT
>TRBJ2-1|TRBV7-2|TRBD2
ASSLSAGGYNEQF
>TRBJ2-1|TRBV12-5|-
ASGLVLGGSYNEQF
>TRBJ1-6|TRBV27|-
ASSLSGGYNSPLH
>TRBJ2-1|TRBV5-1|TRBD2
ASSGATSRGEQF
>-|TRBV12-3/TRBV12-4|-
ANSQARGAGIQY
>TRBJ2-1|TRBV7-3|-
ASSVELSSYNEQF
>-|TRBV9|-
ASSETRGPYNEQY
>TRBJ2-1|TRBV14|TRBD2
ASSPSGLAGRRNEQF
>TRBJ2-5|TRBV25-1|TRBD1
ASSRRDRQFQETQY
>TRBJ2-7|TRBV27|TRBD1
ASSYGQGEQY
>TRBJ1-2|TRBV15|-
ATSPEGTNYGYT